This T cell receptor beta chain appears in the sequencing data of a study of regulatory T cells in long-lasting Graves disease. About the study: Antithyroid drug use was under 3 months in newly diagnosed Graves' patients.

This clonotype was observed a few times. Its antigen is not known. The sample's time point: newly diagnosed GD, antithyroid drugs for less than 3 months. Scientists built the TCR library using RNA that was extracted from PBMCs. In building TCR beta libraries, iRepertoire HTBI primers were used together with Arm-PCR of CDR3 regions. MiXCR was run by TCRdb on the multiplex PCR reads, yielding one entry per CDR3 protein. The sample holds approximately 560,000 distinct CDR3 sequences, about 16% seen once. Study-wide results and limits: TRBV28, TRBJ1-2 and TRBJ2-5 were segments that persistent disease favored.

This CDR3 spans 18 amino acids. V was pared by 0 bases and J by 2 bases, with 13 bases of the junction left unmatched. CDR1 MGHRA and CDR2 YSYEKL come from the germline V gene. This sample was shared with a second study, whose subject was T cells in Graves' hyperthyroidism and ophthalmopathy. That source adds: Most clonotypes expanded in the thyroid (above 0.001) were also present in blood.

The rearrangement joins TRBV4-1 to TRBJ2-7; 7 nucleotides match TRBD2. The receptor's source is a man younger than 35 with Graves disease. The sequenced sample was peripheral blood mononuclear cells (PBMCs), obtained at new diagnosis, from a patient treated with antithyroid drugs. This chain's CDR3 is CASSQDRVQLASTYEQYF. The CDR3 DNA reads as TGCGCCAGCAGCCAAGATCGAGTGCAACTAGCGAGTACCTACGAGCAGTACTTC.